The 10 T cell receptor beta chains below all came from one sample that was sequenced in a study of OX40 agonist ivuxolimab in advanced cancers. The repertoire was sequenced with immunoSEQ multiplex PCR; TCRdb's copy has only in-frame clones and lacks some. The sample lists some 11,000 clones; 69% were seen once. The source material was CD4+ or CD8+ T cells sorted from blood, sampled in a trial of the OX40 agonist ivuxolimab. These receptors all stem from an adult with an advanced solid tumor such as melanoma, head and neck, liver or kidney cancer.

V and J are TRBV19 and TRBJ2-6; the match to TRBD1 covers 12 bases. From germline, CDR1 is LNHDA and CDR2 SQIVND (reference sequence). V was pared by 1 base and J by 15 bases, with 10 bases of the junction left unmatched. The CDR3 contains 16 residues. CDR3 nucleotide sequence: TGTGCCAGTAGTATAGTGGGACAGGGGGCAGGGGACGGCCTGACTTTC. It specifies CASSIVGQGAGDGLTF.

This chain uses TRBV6-5 with TRBJ1-4; maybe TRBD1 (5 bases). CDR3 size: 16 residues. Germline assignment: CDR1 MNHEY and CDR2 SVGAGI. V was clipped by 0 bases and J by 8 bases, with 16 bases between them. The CDR3 nucleotides are TGTGCCAGCAGTTACTCGATGAGGGGATGGAGCGAAAAACTGTTTTTT. Protein: CASSYSMRGWSEKLFF.

The chain links TRBV2 to TRBJ2-7, with D uncertain. This CDR3 has 13 residues. V lost 2 bases, J lost 0 bases, and 5 bases lay in between. CDR1 SNHLY and CDR2 FYNNEI come from the germline V gene. The CDR3 spells CASSEPSSYEQYF. In DNA, the CDR3 is TGTGCCAGCAGTGAACCCAGCTCCTACGAGCAGTACTTC.

The chain uses TRBV6-1 and TRBJ2-7, with TRBD1 as a possible D gene (5 bases). This CDR3 is 15 amino acids long. V shed 2 bases and J shed 6 bases, with 17 bases lying between them. In germline, CDR1 is MNHNS, CDR2 SASEGT. This chain's CDR3 is CASSEYDQGRAEQYF. The DNA of the CDR3 is TGTGCCAGCAGTGAATATGATCAGGGTCGCGCCGAGCAGTACTTC.

Only a few counts were recorded for this clone. V and J are TRBV28 and TRBJ1-3; 9 bases match TRBD1. The CDR3 loop spans 15 amino acids. Germline CDR1 MDHEN, CDR2 SYDVKM. Trimming cost V 5 bases and J 4 bases; bases outside gene matches: 6. The CDR3 nucleotides are TGTGCCAGCAGTACCGGACAGGGGTGGGGAAACACCATATATTTT. Translated, it gives CASSTGQGWGNTIYF.

This clone has only a few counts. The chain is built from TRBV4-1 and TRBJ1-1; the D gene is possibly TRBD1 (6 bases). V gave up 3 bases and J gave up 8 bases, with 16 bases separating them. The CDR3 runs to 14 residues. Germline values: CDR1 MGHRA, CDR2 YSYEKL. The CDR3 protein is CASSQSAGDQEAFF. DNA of the CDR3: TGCGCCAGCAGCCAGTCAGCAGGGGACCAAGAAGCTTTCTTT.

This clone was seen more than once but under ten times. The chain combines TRBV11-3 with TRBJ2-1, with D maybe TRBD2 (6 bases). This CDR3 comprises 16 residues. Germline CDR1 is SGHNT and CDR2 is YENEEA. The ends were cut back, 4 bases at V and 3 bases at J, with 16 bases in the middle. CDR3 DNA sequence: TGTGCCAGCAGCTCCTCAAGCGGGTGGGTCTACAATGAGCAGTTCTTC. This sequence encodes CASSSSSGWVYNEQFF.

The chain recombines TRBV5-1 with TRBJ1-5, with D hard to call. Trimming stripped 2 bases from V and 3 bases from J, with 12 bases between. The CDR3 loop spans 15 amino acids. The V gene's germline CDR1 is SGHRS and CDR2 YFSETQ. The CDR3 DNA is TGCGCCAGCAGCTTTCTCCCGGGAGACAATCAGCCCCAGCATTTT. This gives the protein CASSFLPGDNQPQHF.

By share, this clone ranks as medium-sized. The junction and the germline gene differ at one end; a read error may be behind it. This chain joins TRBV7-7 and TRBJ2-1, with D possibly being TRBD2 (6 bases). The germline CDR1 and CDR2 sequences are SSHAT and FNYEAQ (reference sequence). CDR3 length equals 15 residues. The CDR3 is CASSLSGVSYNEQFF. The CDR3 DNA reads as TGTGCTAGCAGCTTATCGGGGGTGTCCTACAATGAGCAGTTCTTC. The variable domain in full, with the rest retrieved from reference TRBV7-7 and TRBJ2-1, is GAGVSQSPRYKVTKRGQDVTLRCDPISSHATLYWYQQALGQGPEFLTYFNYEAQPDKSGLPSDRFSAERPEGSISTLTIQRTEQRDSAMYRCASSLSGVSYNEQFFGPGTRLTVL.

A single count supports this clone. V is TRBV6-5 and J is TRBJ2-2; TRBD1 matches at 9 bases. CDR1 is MNHEY and CDR2 is SVGAGI in the germline V gene. V dropped 5 bases and J dropped 3; count of bases not matched to a gene: 4. This CDR3 contains 15 residues. The chain's CDR3 is CASSTGGRDTGELFF. The DNA for the CDR3 is TGTGCCAGCAGTACAGGGGGCAGGGACACCGGGGAGCTGTTTTTT.